Presented here are 4 T cell receptor beta chains from one specimen sequenced in a study of spatial heterogeneity in lung cancer. TCRdb re-called the 5' RACE reads through MiXCR, storing one row per CDR3 protein. This table holds about 13,000 distinct CDR3 sequences, about 3.9% found once. Time point given: sample taken at primary tumor resection. Whole RNA, which was extracted from tumor, nontumor lung tissue or frozen PBMC, was sequenced without any cell sorting. The starting material was PBMCs, obtained at surgery. The receptors were gathered from a male donor with early-stage non-small cell lung cancer.

This clonotype was seen many times. This beta chain slipped into a library made for alpha chains as a stray read, so its size is not meaningful. This chain connects TRBV9 to TRBJ2-2; 11 bases align to TRBD2. This CDR3 spans 18 amino acids. CDR1 and CDR2 from the germline V gene are SGDLS and YYNGEE. J lost 7 bases, V lost 4 bases, and 15 bases had no gene match. The CDR3 is CASSPHTSGSFSGGELFF. The CDR3 region has the DNA TGTGCCAGCAGCCCACATACTAGCGGGAGCTTTTCTGGCGGGGAGCTGTTTTTT.

The table lists this clonotype with many counts. Found in a library prepared for alpha chains, this beta chain is an off-target read, and its abundance has little meaning. V usage is TRBV7-2 and J usage is TRBJ2-1; tentative D call: TRBD1 (6 bases). Trimming removed 3 bases at V and 4 bases at J, with 13 bases between. The CDR3 runs 15 residues. Germline CDR1 is SGHTA and CDR2 is FQGNSA. As DNA, the CDR3 is TGTGCCAGCAGCTTCACCCGGGACACGTACAATGAGCAGTTCTTC. This encodes CASSFTRDTYNEQFF.

Points on this clonotype: Little can be read into the size of this beta chain, an off-target read in a library designed for alpha chains. Here the CDR3 reads CSARSAVSPSYNEQFF. The CDR3 DNA sequence: TGCAGTGCTAGATCGGCGGTGTCCCCCTCCTACAATGAGCAGTTCTTC. The chain combines TRBV20-1 with TRBJ2-1; D remains ambiguous. The germline CDR1 and CDR2 sequences are DFQATT and SNEGSKA (reference sequence). This CDR3 contains 16 residues. Between the trimmed V and J ends, which lost 2 bases and 0 bases, there was a span of 14 bases.

This clonotype appeared many times. Since the library was made to target alpha chains, this beta chain is a stray read and its abundance is not meaningful. This rearrangement joins TRBV7-8 to TRBJ1-1; 8 bases are a match to TRBD1. V lost 5 bases, J lost 3 bases, and 5 bases stayed unmatched. The CDR3 sequence is 14 residues long. The V gene's germline CDR1 is SGHVS and CDR2 FQNEAQ. The CDR3 reads CASSPRQGHTEAFF. CDR3 nucleotide sequence: TGTGCCAGCAGCCCTAGACAGGGGCACACTGAAGCTTTCTTT. The variable domain in full, completed from reference TRBV7-8 and TRBJ1-1, reads GAGVSQSPRYKVAKRGQDVALRCDPISGHVSLFWYQQALGQGPEFLTYFQNEAQLDKSGLPSDRFFAERPEGSVSTLKIQRTQQEDSAVYLCASSPRQGHTEAFFGQGTRLTVV.